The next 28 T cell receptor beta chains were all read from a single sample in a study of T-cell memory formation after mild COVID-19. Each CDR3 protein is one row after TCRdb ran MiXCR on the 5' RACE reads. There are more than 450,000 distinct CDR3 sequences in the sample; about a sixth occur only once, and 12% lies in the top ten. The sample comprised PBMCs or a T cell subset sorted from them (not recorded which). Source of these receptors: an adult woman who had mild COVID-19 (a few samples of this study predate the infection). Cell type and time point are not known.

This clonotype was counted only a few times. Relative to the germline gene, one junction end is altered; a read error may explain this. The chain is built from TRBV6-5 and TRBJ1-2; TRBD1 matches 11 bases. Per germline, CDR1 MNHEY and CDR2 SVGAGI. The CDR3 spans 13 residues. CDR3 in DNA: TGTGCCAGCAGTTCCTCCCCGGGACAGGGGGAAGCCTTC. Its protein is CASSSSPGQGEAF.

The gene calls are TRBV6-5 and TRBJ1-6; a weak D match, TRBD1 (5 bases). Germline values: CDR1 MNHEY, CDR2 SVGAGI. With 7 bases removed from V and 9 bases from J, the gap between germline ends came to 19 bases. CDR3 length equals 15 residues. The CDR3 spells CASTGLGGIGSPLHF. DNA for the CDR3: TGTGCCAGCACCGGGTTGGGGGGTATCGGTTCACCCCTCCACTTT.

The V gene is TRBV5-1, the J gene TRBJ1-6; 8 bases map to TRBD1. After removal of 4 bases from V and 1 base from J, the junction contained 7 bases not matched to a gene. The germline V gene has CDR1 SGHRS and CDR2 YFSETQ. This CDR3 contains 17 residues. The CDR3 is CASSRDQGASYNSPLHF. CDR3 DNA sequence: TGCGCCAGCAGCCGAGACCAGGGGGCATCCTATAATTCACCCCTCCACTTT.

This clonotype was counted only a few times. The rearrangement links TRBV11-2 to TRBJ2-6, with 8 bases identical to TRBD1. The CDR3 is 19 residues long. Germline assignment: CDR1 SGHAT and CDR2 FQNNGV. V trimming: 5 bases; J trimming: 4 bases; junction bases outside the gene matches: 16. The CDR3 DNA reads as TGTGCCAGCAGCCCTAGATGGGGACAGGAAGCCACCGGGGCCAACGTCCTGACTTTC. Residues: CASSPRWGQEATGANVLTF.

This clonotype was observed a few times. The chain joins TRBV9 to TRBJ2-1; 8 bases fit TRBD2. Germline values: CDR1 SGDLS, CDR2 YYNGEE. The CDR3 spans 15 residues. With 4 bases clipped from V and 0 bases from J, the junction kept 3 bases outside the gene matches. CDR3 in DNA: TGTGCCAGCAGCCCTAGCGGGTTCTCCTACAATGAGCAGTTCTTC. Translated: CASSPSGFSYNEQFF.

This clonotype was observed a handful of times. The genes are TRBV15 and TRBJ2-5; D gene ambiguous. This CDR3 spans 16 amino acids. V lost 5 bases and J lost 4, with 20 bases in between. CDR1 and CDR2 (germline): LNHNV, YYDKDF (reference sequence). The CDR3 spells CATSRRTGAPGETQYF. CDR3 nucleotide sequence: TGTGCCACCAGCCGTAGGACCGGTGCGCCAGGAGAGACCCAGTACTTC.

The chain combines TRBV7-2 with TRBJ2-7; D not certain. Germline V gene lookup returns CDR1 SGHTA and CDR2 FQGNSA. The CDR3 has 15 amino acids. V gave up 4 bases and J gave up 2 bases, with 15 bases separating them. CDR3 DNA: TGTGCCAGCAGCTCCCGGAACAAGCCTACCTACGAGCAGTACTTC. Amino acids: CASSSRNKPTYEQYF.

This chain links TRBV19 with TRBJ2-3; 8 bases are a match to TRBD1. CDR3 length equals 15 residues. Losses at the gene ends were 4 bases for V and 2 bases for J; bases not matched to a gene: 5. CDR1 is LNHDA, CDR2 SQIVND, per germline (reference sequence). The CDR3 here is CASSTGQGFTDTQYF. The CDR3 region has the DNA TGTGCCAGTAGTACCGGACAGGGTTTCACAGATACGCAGTATTTT. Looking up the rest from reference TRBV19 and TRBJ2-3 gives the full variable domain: DGGITQSPKYLFRKEGQNVTLSCEQNLNHDAMYWYRQDPGQGLRLIYYSQIVNDFQKGDIAEGYSVSREKKESFPLTVTSAQKNPTAFYLCASSTGQGFTDTQYFGPGTRLTVL.

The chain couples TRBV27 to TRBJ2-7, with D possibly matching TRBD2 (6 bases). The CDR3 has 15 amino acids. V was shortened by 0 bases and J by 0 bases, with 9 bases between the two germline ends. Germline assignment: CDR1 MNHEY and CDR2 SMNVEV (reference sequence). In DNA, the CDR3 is TGTGCCAGCAGTTTATCCGGAGGGGTCTCCTACGAGCAGTACTTC. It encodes CASSLSGGVSYEQYF.

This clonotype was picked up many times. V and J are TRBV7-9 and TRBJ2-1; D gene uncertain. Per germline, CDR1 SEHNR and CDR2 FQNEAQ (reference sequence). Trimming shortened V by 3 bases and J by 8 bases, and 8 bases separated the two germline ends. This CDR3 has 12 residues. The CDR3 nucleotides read TGTGCCAGCAGCTTCCCCGTCTATGAGCAGTTCTTC. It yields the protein CASSFPVYEQFF.

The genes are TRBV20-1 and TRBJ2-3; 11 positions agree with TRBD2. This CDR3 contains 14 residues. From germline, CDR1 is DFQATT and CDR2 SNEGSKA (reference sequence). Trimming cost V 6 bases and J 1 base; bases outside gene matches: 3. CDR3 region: CSAPSGGRTDTQYF. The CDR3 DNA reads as TGCAGTGCGCCTAGCGGGGGGCGCACAGATACGCAGTATTTT.

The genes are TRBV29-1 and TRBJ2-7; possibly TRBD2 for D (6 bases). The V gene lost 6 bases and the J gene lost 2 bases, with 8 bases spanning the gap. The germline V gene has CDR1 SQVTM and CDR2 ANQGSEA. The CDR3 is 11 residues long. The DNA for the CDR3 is TGCAGCGTCGGGAGACCCTACGAGCAGTACTTC. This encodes CSVGRPYEQYF.

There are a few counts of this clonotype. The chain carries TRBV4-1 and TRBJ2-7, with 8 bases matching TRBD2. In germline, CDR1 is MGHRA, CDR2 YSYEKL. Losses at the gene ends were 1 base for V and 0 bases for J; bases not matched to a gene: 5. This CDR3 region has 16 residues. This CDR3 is CASSQGMGTSSYEQYF. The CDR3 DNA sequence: TGCGCCAGCAGCCAAGGGATGGGGACTAGCTCCTACGAGCAGTACTTC.

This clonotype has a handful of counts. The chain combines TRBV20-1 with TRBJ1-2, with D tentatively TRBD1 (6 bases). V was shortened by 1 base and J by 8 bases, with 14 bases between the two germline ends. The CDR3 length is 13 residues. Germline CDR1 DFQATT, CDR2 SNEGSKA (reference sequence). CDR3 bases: TGCAGTGCTAGAGCACCCTGGGGGCGCGGCTACACCTTC. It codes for CSARAPWGRGYTF.

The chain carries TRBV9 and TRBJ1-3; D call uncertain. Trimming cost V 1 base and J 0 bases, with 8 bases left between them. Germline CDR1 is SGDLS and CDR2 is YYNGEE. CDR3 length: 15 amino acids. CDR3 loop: CASSVRDYSGNTIYF. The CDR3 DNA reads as TGTGCCAGCAGCGTAAGGGATTACTCTGGAAACACCATATATTTT.

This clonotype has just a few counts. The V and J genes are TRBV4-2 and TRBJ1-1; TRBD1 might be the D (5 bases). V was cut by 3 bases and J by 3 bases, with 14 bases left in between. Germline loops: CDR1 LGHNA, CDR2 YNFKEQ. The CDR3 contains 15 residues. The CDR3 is CASSQLQGADTEAFF. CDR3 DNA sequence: TGTGCCAGCAGCCAGCTTCAAGGGGCAGACACTGAAGCTTTCTTT.

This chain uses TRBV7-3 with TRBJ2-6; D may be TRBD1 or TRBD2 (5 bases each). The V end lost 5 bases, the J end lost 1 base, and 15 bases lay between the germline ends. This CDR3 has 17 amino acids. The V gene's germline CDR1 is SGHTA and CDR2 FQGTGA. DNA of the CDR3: TGTGCCAGCAGCGACCGGGACCGACCTTCTGGGGCCAACGTCCTGACTTTC. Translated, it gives CASSDRDRPSGANVLTF.

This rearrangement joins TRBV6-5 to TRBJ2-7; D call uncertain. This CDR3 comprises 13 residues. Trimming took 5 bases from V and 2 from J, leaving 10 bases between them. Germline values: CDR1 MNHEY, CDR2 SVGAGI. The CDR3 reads CASSQQSTYEQYF. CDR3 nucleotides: TGTGCCAGCAGTCAACAGTCGACCTACGAGCAGTACTTC.

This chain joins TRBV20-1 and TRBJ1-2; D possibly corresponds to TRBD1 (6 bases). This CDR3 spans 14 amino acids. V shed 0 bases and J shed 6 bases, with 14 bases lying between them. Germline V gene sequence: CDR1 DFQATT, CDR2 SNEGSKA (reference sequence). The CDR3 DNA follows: TGCAGTGCTAGAGATTCGTCAGGGGCGCATGGCTACACCTTC. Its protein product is CSARDSSGAHGYTF.

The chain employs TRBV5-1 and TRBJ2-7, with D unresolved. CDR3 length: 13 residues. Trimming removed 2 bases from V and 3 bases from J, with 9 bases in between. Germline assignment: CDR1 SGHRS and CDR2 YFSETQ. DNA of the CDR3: TGCGCCAGCAGCTTTGGCACCTTCTACGAGCAGTACTTC. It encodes CASSFGTFYEQYF.

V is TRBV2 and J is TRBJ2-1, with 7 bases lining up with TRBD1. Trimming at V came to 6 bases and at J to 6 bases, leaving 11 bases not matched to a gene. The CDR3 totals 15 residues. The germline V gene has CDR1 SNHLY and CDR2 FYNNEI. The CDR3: CASRTGQPDPNEQFF. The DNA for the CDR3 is TGTGCCAGCAGGACGGGACAGCCGGACCCCAATGAGCAGTTCTTC.

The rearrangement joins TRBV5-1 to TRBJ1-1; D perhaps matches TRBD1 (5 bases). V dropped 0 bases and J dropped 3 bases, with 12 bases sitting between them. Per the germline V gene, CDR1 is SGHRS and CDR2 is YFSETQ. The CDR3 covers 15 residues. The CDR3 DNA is TGCGCCAGCAGCTTGGCCCGGGACGGCCACACTGAAGCTTTCTTT. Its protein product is CASSLARDGHTEAFF. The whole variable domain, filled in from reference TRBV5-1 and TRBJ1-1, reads KAGVTQTPRYLIKTRGQQVTLSCSPISGHRSVSWYQQTPGQGLQFLFEYFSETQRNKGNFPGRFSGRQFSNSRSEMNVSTLELGDSALYLCASSLARDGHTEAFFGQGTRLTVV.

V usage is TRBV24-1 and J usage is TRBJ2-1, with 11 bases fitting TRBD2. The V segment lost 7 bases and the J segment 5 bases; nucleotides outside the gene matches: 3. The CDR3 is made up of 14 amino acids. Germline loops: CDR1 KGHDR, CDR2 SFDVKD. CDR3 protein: CATRVAGGDNEQFF. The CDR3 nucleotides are TGTGCCACCAGAGTAGCGGGGGGGGACAATGAGCAGTTCTTC.

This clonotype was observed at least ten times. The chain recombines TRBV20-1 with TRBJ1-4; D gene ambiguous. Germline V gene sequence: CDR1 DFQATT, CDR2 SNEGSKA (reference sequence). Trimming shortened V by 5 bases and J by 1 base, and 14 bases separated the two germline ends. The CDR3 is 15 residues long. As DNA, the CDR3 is TGCAGTGCTTTTCCCCCGGGGTTAACTAATGAAAAACTGTTTTTT. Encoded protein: CSAFPPGLTNEKLFF.

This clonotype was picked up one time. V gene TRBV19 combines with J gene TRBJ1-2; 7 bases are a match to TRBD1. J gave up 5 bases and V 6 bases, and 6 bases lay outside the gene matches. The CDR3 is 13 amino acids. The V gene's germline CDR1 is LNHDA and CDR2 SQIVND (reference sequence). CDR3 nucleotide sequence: TGTGCCAGTAGGCAGGACAGGCTATATGGCTACACCTTC. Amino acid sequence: CASRQDRLYGYTF.

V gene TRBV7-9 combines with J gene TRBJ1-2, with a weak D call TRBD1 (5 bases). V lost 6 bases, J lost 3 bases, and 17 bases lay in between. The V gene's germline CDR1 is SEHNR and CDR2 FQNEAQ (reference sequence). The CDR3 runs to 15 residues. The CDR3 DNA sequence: TGTGCCAGCAGACCGGGACGCCCCGGGGACTATGGCTACACCTTC. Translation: CASRPGRPGDYGYTF.

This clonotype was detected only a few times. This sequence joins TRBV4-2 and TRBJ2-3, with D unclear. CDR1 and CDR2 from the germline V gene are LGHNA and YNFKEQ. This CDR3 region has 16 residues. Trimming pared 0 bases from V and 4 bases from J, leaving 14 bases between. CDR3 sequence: CASSQESIMGSDTQYF. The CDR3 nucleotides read TGTGCCAGCAGCCAAGAATCTATTATGGGATCAGATACGCAGTATTTT.

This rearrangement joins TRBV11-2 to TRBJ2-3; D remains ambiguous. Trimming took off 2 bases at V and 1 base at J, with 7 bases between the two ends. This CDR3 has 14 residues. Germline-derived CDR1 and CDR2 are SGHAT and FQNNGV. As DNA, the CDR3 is TGTGCCAGCAGCTTACGGTTCCGCACAGATACGCAGTATTTT. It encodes CASSLRFRTDTQYF.